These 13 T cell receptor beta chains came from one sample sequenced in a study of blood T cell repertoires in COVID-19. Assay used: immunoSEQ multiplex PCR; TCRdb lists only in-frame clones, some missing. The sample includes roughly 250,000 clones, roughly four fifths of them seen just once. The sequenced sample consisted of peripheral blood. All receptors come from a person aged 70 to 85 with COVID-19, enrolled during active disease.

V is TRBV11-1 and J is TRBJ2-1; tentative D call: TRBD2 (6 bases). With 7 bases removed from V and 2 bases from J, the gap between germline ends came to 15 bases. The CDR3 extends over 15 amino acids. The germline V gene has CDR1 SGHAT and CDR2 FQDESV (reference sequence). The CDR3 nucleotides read TGTGCCAGCATTCCTACGGGACTCCCCTACAATGAGCAGTTCTTC. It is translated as CASIPTGLPYNEQFF. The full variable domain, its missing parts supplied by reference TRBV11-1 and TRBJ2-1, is EAEVAQSPRYKITEKSQAVAFWCDPISGHATLYWYRQILGQGPELLVQFQDESVVDDSQLPKDRFSAERLKGVDSTLKIQPAELGDSAMYLCASIPTGLPYNEQFFGPGTRLTVL.

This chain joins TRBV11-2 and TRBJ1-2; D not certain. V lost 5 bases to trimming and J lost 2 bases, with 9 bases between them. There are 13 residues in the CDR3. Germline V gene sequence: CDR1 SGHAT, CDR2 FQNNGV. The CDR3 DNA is TGTGCCAGCAGCCCTGCGGGGAACTATGGCTACACCTTC. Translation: CASSPAGNYGYTF.

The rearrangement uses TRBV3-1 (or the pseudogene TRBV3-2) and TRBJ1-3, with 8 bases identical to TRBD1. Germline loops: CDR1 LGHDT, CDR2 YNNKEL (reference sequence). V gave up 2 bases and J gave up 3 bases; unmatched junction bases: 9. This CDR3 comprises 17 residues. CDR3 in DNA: TGTGCCAGCAGCCAAACCGCCACAGGGGGAGGTGGAAACACCATATATTTT. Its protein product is CASSQTATGGGGNTIYF.

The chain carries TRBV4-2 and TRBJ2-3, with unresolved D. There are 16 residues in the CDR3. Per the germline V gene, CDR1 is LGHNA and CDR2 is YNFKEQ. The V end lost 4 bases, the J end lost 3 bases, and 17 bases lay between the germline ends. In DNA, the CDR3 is TGTGCCAGCAGCCTTGAACCGCGGCCCTTTACAGATACGCAGTATTTT. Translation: CASSLEPRPFTDTQYF.

The CDR3, as DNA: TGTGCCAGCAGCCCGCAGGGGGCGCGAGGTACCGGGGAGCTGTTTTTT. This gives the protein CASSPQGARGTGELFF. V and J are TRBV3-1 (or the pseudogene TRBV3-2) and TRBJ2-2; 8 nucleotides agree with TRBD1. This CDR3 has 16 residues. V lost 4 bases and J lost 5; bases outside the gene matches: 9. CDR1 LGHDT and CDR2 YNNKEL come from the germline V gene (reference sequence).

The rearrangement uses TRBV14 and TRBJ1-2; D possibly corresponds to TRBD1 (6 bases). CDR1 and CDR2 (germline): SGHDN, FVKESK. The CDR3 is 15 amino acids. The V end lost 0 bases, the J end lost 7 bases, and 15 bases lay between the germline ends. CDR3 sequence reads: CASSQDVGGRGGYTF. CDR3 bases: TGTGCCAGCAGCCAAGATGTGGGGGGGCGAGGTGGCTACACCTTC.

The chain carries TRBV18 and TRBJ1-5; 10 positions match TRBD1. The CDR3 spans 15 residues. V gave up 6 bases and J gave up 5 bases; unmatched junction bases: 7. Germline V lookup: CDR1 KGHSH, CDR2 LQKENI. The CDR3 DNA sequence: TGTGCCAGCTCTCAGACAGGGGGCTGGCATCAGCCCCAGCATTTT. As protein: CASSQTGGWHQPQHF.

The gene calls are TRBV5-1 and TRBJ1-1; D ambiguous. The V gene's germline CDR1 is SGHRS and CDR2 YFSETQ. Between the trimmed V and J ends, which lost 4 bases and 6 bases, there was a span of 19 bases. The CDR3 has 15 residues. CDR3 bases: TGCGCCAGCAGCCAAGGGAGTGCACGAATTTCTGAAGCTTTCTTT. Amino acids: CASSQGSARISEAFF.

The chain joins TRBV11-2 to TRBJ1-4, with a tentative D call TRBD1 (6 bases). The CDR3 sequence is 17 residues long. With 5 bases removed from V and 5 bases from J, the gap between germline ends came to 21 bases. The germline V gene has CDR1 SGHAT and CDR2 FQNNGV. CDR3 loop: CASSTAQGMIPNEKLFF. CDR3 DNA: TGTGCCAGCAGCACCGCACAGGGCATGATCCCAAATGAAAAACTGTTTTTT.

Here the CDR3 DNA reads TGTGCCAGCAGTTACTCGATAGATGGCTACACCTTC. Translated: CASSYSIDGYTF. The chain joins TRBV6-5 to TRBJ1-2; no firm D call. V was shortened by 0 bases and J by 6 bases, with 5 bases between the two germline ends. The length of the CDR3 is 12 residues. Germline V CDR1 and CDR2: MNHEY, SVGAGI.

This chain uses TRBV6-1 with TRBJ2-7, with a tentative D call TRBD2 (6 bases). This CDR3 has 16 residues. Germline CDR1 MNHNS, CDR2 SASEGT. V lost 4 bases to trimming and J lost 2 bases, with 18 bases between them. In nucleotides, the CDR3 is TGTGCCAGCAGTGTTAGTCAGGCGGGACTGCCCTACGAGCAGTACTTC. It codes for CASSVSQAGLPYEQYF.

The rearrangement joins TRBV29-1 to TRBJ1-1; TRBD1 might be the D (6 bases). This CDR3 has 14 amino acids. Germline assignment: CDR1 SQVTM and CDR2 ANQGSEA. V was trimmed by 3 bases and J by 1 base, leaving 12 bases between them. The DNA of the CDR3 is TGCAGCGTTGACAGGGGCCTCACGAACACTGAAGCTTTCTTT. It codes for CSVDRGLTNTEAFF.

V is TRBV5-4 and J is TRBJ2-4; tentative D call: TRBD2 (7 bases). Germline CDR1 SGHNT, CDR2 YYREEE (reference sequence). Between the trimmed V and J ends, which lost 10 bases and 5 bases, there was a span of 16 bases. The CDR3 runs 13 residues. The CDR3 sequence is CAGAQGRENIQYF. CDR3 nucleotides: TGTGCCGGAGCTCAGGGGAGGGAAAACATTCAGTACTTC.